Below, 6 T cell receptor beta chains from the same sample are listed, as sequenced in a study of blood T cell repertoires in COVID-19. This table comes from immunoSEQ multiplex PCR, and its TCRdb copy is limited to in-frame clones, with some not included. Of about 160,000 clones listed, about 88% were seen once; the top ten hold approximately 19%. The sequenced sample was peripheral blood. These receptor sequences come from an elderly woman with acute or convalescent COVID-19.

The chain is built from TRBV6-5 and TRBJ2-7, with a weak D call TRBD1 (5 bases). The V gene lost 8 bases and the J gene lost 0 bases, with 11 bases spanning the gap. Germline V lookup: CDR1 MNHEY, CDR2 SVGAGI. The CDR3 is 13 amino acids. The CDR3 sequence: CASLDTDSYEQYF. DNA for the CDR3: TGTGCCAGCTTGGACACTGACTCCTACGAGCAGTACTTC.

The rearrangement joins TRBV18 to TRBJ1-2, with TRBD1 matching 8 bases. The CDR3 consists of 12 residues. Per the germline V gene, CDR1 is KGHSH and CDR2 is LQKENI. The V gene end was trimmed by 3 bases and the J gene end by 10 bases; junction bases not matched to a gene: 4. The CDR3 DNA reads TGTGCCAGCTCACCGCAGACAGGGGCCTACACCTTC. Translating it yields CASSPQTGAYTF.

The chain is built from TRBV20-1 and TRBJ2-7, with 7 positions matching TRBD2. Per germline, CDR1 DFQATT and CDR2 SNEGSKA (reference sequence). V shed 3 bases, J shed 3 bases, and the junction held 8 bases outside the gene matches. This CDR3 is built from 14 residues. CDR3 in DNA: TGCAGTGCTAGTAAGCGGGAACGGTACTACGAGCAGTACTTC. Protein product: CSASKRERYYEQYF.

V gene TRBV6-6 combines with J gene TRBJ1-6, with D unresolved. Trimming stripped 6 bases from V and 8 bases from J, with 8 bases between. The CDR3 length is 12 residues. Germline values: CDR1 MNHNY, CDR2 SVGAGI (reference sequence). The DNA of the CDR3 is TGTGCCAGCAGCGCCCCGGATTCACCCCTCCACTTT. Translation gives CASSAPDSPLHF.

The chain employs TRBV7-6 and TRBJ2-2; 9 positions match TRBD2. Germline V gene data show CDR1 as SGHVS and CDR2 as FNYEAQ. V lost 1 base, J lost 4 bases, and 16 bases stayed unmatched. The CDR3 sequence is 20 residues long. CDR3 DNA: TGTGCCAGCAGCTTAGTTGGATTGCGGAGCGGGAGGTTACGCACCGGGGAGCTGTTTTTT. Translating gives CASSLVGLRSGRLRTGELFF.

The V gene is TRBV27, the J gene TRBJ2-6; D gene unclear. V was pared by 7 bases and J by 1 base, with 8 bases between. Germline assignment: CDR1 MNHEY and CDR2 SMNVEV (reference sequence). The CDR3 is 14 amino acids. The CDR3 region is CASKKQSGANVLTF. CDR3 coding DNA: TGTGCCAGCAAGAAGCAATCTGGGGCCAACGTCCTGACTTTC.